The clone carrying this TCR beta chain was observed many times. What it recognizes is unknown. Researchers amplified the TCR beta CDR3 regions from RNA transcripts. When the TCR CDR3 underwent first-round RT-PCR, the HTBI primer set was used. TCRdb recomputed calls from the multiplex PCR reads with MiXCR, one row per CDR3 protein. The sample carries a few hundred thousand distinct CDR3 sequences, approximately 25% recorded once. The data belong to a study of T cells in Graves' hyperthyroidism and ophthalmopathy. Study-wide points: Ophthalmopathy prediction by the model preceded onset by a median about 6.8 months.

Stable hyperthyroidism: no ophthalmopathy progression over 18 months of follow-up. The study excluded patients with uncontrolled infection, other autoimmune disease, pregnancy or lactation. The CDR3 has 13 amino acids. Germline V lookup: CDR1 KGHSH, CDR2 LQKENI. Trimming stripped 0 bases from V and 3 bases from J, with 6 bases between. The sequence was collected from a man aged 45-65 years with Graves' hyperthyroidism. V gene TRBV18 combines with J gene TRBJ2-7; the D is unclear. Sequenced: blood. In DNA form, the CDR3 reads TGTGCCAGCTCACCACCAGGTTTCTACGAGCAGTACTTC. Protein: CASSPPGFYEQYF.